Presented here are 31 T cell receptor beta chains from one specimen sequenced in a study of sequential checkpoint blockade in melanoma. As to treatment: randomized to nivolumab then ipilimumab (arm A) or the reverse (arm B). The repertoire was sequenced with immunoSEQ multiplex PCR; TCRdb's copy has only in-frame clones and lacks some. The repertoire includes around 10,000 clones, more than 25% of them detected once, and more than 25% sits in the top ten. The material was tumor tissue (inferred from file names), obtained from a patient given nivolumab and ipilimumab in sequence. The receptors originated from a human donor with melanoma.

This clone was seen ten or more times. This sequence joins TRBV7-7 and TRBJ1-6; D perhaps matches TRBD1 (5 bases). The CDR3 length is 14 residues. CDR1 and CDR2 (germline): SSHAT, FNYEAQ (reference sequence). Trimming cost V 2 bases and J 6 bases, with 8 bases left between them. This chain's CDR3 is CASSLSQGNSPLHF. The CDR3 coding sequence is TGTGCCAGCAGCTTATCCCAGGGTAATTCACCCCTCCACTTT.

Points on this clone: At one of its ends the junction is not consistent with the germline gene, which may arise from a read error. This chain connects TRBV7-4 to TRBJ1-2, with 10 bases lining up with TRBD1. The CDR3 extends over 16 amino acids. Looked up from germline, CDR1 is SGHVT and CDR2 is SQSDAQ. The CDR3 here is CASSPWDRGSSYGYTF. The CDR3 DNA is TGCGCCAGCAGCCCTTGGGACAGGGGTAGTAGCTATGGCTACACCTTC. Combining the CDR3 with reference TRBV7-4 and TRBJ1-2 gives the whole variable domain GAGVSQSPRYKVAKRGRDVALRCDSISGHVTLYWYRQTLGQGSEVLTYSQSDAQRDKSGRPSGRFSAERPERSVSTLKIQRTEQGDSAVYLCASSPWDRGSSYGYTFGSGTRLTVV.

The genes are TRBV11-3 and TRBJ2-1, with D perhaps matching TRBD2 (6 bases). The CDR3 is made up of 14 amino acids. With 1 base removed from V and 3 bases from J, the gap between germline ends came to 7 bases. Germline CDR1 SGHNT, CDR2 YENEEA. As DNA, the CDR3 is TGTGCCAGCAGCTTAGTTAGCGGCTACAATGAGCAGTTCTTC. This encodes CASSLVSGYNEQFF. Combining the CDR3 with reference TRBV11-3 and TRBJ2-1 gives the whole variable domain EAGVVQSPRYKIIEKKQPVAFWCNPISGHNTLYWYLQNLGQGPELLIRYENEEAVDDSQLPKDRFSAERLKGVDSTLKIQPAELGDSAVYLCASSLVSGYNEQFFGPGTRLTVL.

This clone has a count of ten or more. CDR3 in amino acids: CASSQGIGVGYSPLHF. CDR3 DNA: TGCGCCAGCAGCCAAGGTATCGGGGTGGGATACTCACCCCTCCACTTT. The chain recombines TRBV4-1 with TRBJ1-6; D call uncertain. The V end lost 1 base, the J end lost 10 bases, and 17 bases lay between the germline ends. The CDR3 has 16 residues. Germline-derived CDR1 and CDR2 are MGHRA and YSYEKL.

This rearrangement joins TRBV30 to TRBJ2-2, with 10 bases that match TRBD2. The CDR3 totals 17 residues. The germline V gene has CDR1 GTSNPN and CDR2 SVGIG (reference sequence). With V trimmed by 2 bases and J by 5 bases, 11 bases remained unmatched. The DNA for the CDR3 is TGTGCCTGGAGTAGGCCCGGATTAGCGGGGGGAACCGGGGAGCTGTTTTTT. Protein: CAWSRPGLAGGTGELFF.

The V call is TRBV18, the J call TRBJ2-4; D call uncertain. V lost 3 bases and J 1 base, leaving 7 bases between the germline ends. Germline-derived CDR1 and CDR2 are KGHSH and LQKENI. The CDR3 runs to 14 residues. The DNA for the CDR3 is TGTGCCAGCTCACCCGGTGGGGCCAAAAACATTCAGTACTTC. It translates to CASSPGGAKNIQYF.

Relative to its sample, this clone is medium-sized. V is TRBV18 and J is TRBJ2-1; no firm D call. Germline V gives CDR1 KGHSH, CDR2 LQKENI. Trimming cost V 0 bases and J 8 bases, with 8 bases left between them. This CDR3 comprises 13 residues. In DNA, the CDR3 is TGTGCCAGCTCACCACCAGTGTATTATGAGCAGTTCTTC. This gives the protein CASSPPVYYEQFF.

In its sample, this clone was seen a few times. This sequence joins TRBV6-8 and TRBJ1-6; D is unresolved. Germline CDR1 reads MNHGY; CDR2 reads SAAAGT. This CDR3 has 13 amino acids. With 10 bases removed from V and 7 bases from J, the gap between germline ends came to 14 bases. For the CDR3, the DNA is TGTGCCATCAACCCAATCCTGAATTCACCCCTCCACTTT. Amino acid sequence: CAINPILNSPLHF.

This clone was observed a few times. This chain joins TRBV11-3 and TRBJ1-2; tentative D call: TRBD1 (6 bases). This CDR3 has 14 residues. CDR1 SGHNT and CDR2 YENEEA come from the germline V gene. Trimming pared 3 bases from V and 3 bases from J, leaving 11 bases between. This chain's CDR3 is CASSFLRTDYGYTF. The CDR3, as DNA: TGTGCCAGCAGCTTTCTCAGGACAGACTATGGCTACACCTTC.

The chain has TRBV11-3 and TRBJ2-1; 9 bases map to TRBD2. The CDR3 is made up of 15 amino acids. Germline V gene lookup returns CDR1 SGHNT and CDR2 YENEEA. V shed 4 bases and J 8 bases; nucleotides not matched to a gene: 9. CDR3 loop: CASSSLSGGFYEQFF. CDR3 bases: TGTGCCAGCAGCTCCTTGAGCGGGGGGTTCTATGAGCAGTTCTTC. Looking up the rest from reference TRBV11-3 and TRBJ2-1 gives the full variable domain: EAGVVQSPRYKIIEKKQPVAFWCNPISGHNTLYWYLQNLGQGPELLIRYENEEAVDDSQLPKDRFSAERLKGVDSTLKIQPAELGDSAVYLCASSSLSGGFYEQFFGPGTRLTVL.

This chain joins TRBV23-1 and TRBJ2-1; TRBD2 aligns across 10 bases. TRBV23-1 belongs to the ORF category, with a function that is uncertain. V gave up 8 bases and J gave up 6 bases; unmatched junction bases: 7. The CDR3 contains 14 residues. CDR3 in DNA: TGCGCCAGCGGATTAGCGGGGGGTCGCAATGAGCAGTTCTTC. Residues: CASGLAGGRNEQFF.

By sample fraction, this clone is medium-sized (0.01 to 0.1%). The CDR3 sequence: CASSAGHWDYNEQFF. CDR3 nucleotides: TGTGCCAGCAGCGCAGGACATTGGGACTACAATGAGCAGTTCTTC. V and J are TRBV11-3 and TRBJ2-1, with a tentative D call TRBD1 (5 bases). This CDR3 region has 15 residues. V lost 5 bases, J lost 3 bases, and 14 bases lay in between. CDR1 is SGHNT, CDR2 YENEEA, per germline.

This clone was picked up many times. DNA for the CDR3: TGTGCCAGCAGCCCCGGGAGCGGGGGGGGAGAGACCCAGTACTTC. Translated, it gives CASSPGSGGGETQYF. The chain links TRBV9 to TRBJ2-5; 10 bases are shared with TRBD2. Looked up from germline, CDR1 is SGDLS and CDR2 is YYNGEE. The V segment lost 4 bases and the J segment 4 bases; nucleotides outside the gene matches: 7. CDR3 length: 15 residues.

The sample holds a few counts of this clone. J is TRBJ2-2 and V is TRBV12-2; TRBD2, the D gene given by the table, was not confirmed from the DNA. TRBV12-2 is designated a pseudogene. The CDR3 is 15 residues long. The CDR3 DNA sequence: TGTGCCATGGGTAACGGGGGAATGAGCACCGGGGAGCTGTTTTTT. It yields the protein CAMGNGGMSTGELFF.

This clone was seen at least ten times. The chain has TRBV11-3 and TRBJ1-6, with D maybe TRBD1 (6 bases). Germline-derived CDR1 and CDR2 are SGHNT and YENEEA. The V end lost 5 bases, the J end lost 2 bases, and 16 bases lay between the germline ends. The CDR3 totals 17 residues. For the CDR3, the DNA is TGTGCCAGCAGCCCGTGTGAGGGGACAACCTATAATTCACCCCTCCACTTT. Protein: CASSPCEGTTYNSPLHF.

This chain links TRBV18 with TRBJ2-5; tentatively, D is TRBD1 (5 bases). The CDR3 is 13 residues long. Per germline, CDR1 KGHSH and CDR2 LQKENI. V shed 0 bases and J shed 9 bases, with 11 bases lying between them. Here the CDR3 reads CASSPPPGHPQYF. CDR3 sequence (DNA): TGTGCCAGCTCACCACCCCCTGGACACCCCCAGTACTTC.

This clone was detected ten times or more. The rearrangement links TRBV11-3 to TRBJ2-5; D is tentatively TRBD1 or TRBD2 (5 bases each). V shed 4 bases and J shed 4 bases, with 13 bases lying between them. CDR1 and CDR2 from the germline V gene are SGHNT and YENEEA. The CDR3 is 14 amino acids. CDR3 region: CASSSSGSPETQYF. The CDR3 DNA sequence: TGTGCCAGCAGCTCCTCAGGGAGCCCAGAGACCCAGTACTTC.

The chain carries TRBV10-2 and TRBJ1-1; TRBD1 is a possible D gene (5 bases). This CDR3 region has 15 residues. The V gene's germline CDR1 is WSHSY and CDR2 SAAADI. V gave up 0 bases and J gave up 7 bases, with 15 bases separating them. The CDR3 loop reads CASSESIAGIVEAFF. In DNA, the CDR3 is TGCGCCAGCAGTGAGTCGATCGCAGGGATTGTTGAAGCTTTCTTT.

The chain combines TRBV11-3 with TRBJ2-5; 10 nucleotides line up with TRBD2. Germline CDR1 is SGHNT and CDR2 is YENEEA. The CDR3 totals 16 residues. J was trimmed by 6 bases and V by 5 bases; bases with no gene match: 12. The CDR3 is CASSLDLAGEFKTQYF. The DNA of the CDR3 is TGTGCCAGCAGCCTTGATCTAGCGGGGGAATTCAAGACCCAGTACTTC. Drawing the rest from reference TRBV11-3 and TRBJ2-5, the complete variable domain is EAGVVQSPRYKIIEKKQPVAFWCNPISGHNTLYWYLQNLGQGPELLIRYENEEAVDDSQLPKDRFSAERLKGVDSTLKIQPAELGDSAVYLCASSLDLAGEFKTQYFGPGTRLLVL.

CDR3 region: CASSLGGYTDTQYF. The CDR3 nucleotides are TGCGCCAGCAGCTTGGGGGGATACACAGATACGCAGTATTTT. The rearrangement uses TRBV5-1 and TRBJ2-3; D unclear. Germline V gene lookup returns CDR1 SGHRS and CDR2 YFSETQ. Trimming took off 0 bases at V and 2 bases at J, with 7 bases between the two ends. This CDR3 is built from 14 residues.

CDR3 bases: TGCGCCAGCAGCTTGGGGGCAGAAGCGTCGGTCTATAATTCACCCCTCCACTTT. Translation gives CASSLGAEASVYNSPLHF. V gene TRBV5-1 combines with J gene TRBJ1-6; D gene unclear. Looked up from germline, CDR1 is SGHRS and CDR2 is YFSETQ. CDR3 length: 18 amino acids. Between the trimmed V and J ends, which lost 0 bases and 3 bases, there was a span of 16 bases.

This clone was seen only a few times. The rearrangement uses TRBV19 and TRBJ2-1, with D maybe TRBD1 (5 bases). Germline assignment: CDR1 LNHDA and CDR2 SQIVND (reference sequence). V gave up 7 bases and J gave up 0 bases, with 19 bases separating them. The CDR3 sequence is 17 residues long. The CDR3 DNA reads TGTGCCAGTATATCCTCGTGGGGCTCAAGCTCCTACAATGAGCAGTTCTTC. Its translation: CASISSWGSSSYNEQFF.

The V call is TRBV19, the J call TRBJ2-2; D remains ambiguous. The CDR3 consists of 14 residues. Per the germline V gene, CDR1 is LNHDA and CDR2 is SQIVND (reference sequence). Trimming cost V 3 bases and J 0 bases, with 5 bases left between them. The CDR3 coding sequence is TGTGCCAGTAGTATCTCTCCGAACACCGGGGAGCTGTTTTTT. Translation: CASSISPNTGELFF.

The chain joins TRBV5-1 to TRBJ2-2, with a weak D call TRBD2 (6 bases). The V and J ends lost 3 bases and 4 bases respectively, with 19 bases between them. This CDR3 spans 17 amino acids. Germline V gene lookup returns CDR1 SGHRS and CDR2 YFSETQ. In nucleotides, the CDR3 is TGCGCCAGCAGCTCCGGGGGTAGCGGTGTTAGCACCGGGGAGCTGTTTTTT. Its protein is CASSSGGSGVSTGELFF.

V usage is TRBV5-1 and J usage is TRBJ2-3, with 8 bases matching TRBD2. V was pared by 0 bases and J by 4 bases, with 10 bases of the junction left unmatched. The germline gives CDR1 SGHRS, CDR2 YFSETQ. This CDR3 contains 17 residues. The DNA for the CDR3 is TGCGCCAGCAGCTTGGCTTTACCGGGACTAGTCGCAGATACGCAGTATTTT. Its translation: CASSLALPGLVADTQYF.

The chain carries TRBV6-1 and TRBJ1-5; D gene unclear. The ends were cut back, 1 base at V and 0 bases at J, with 13 bases in the middle. Germline values: CDR1 MNHNS, CDR2 SASEGT. The CDR3 consists of 17 residues. CDR3 region: CASSEVRSSYSNQPQHF. The CDR3, as DNA: TGTGCCAGCAGTGAAGTCAGGAGTTCATATAGCAATCAGCCCCAGCATTTT.

The chain is built from TRBV5-1 and TRBJ2-3, with D unclear. The germline CDR1 and CDR2 sequences are SGHRS and YFSETQ. Trimming pared 0 bases from V and 0 bases from J, leaving 11 bases between. The CDR3 totals 16 residues. CDR3 amino acids: CASSLEGAKSTDTQYF. CDR3 in DNA: TGCGCCAGCAGCTTGGAAGGAGCCAAGAGCACAGATACGCAGTATTTT.

The V and J genes are TRBV18 and TRBJ2-5; D gene unclear. This CDR3 is 12 amino acids long. Germline CDR1 KGHSH, CDR2 LQKENI. Trimming cost V 3 bases and J 0 bases, with 2 bases left between them. CDR3 nucleotides: TGTGCCAGCTCACCGTACCAAGAGACCCAGTACTTC. This encodes CASSPYQETQYF.

J is TRBJ1-2 and V is TRBV19; TRBD1 matches 12 bases. Losses at the gene ends were 3 bases for V and 4 bases for J; bases not matched to a gene: 12. CDR1 and CDR2 from the germline V gene are LNHDA and SQIVND (reference sequence). This CDR3 is 18 amino acids long. CDR3 sequence (DNA): TGTGCCAGTAGTATCGACCGGGACAGGGGGCGTATGATCTATGGCTACACCTTC. Translating gives CASSIDRDRGRMIYGYTF. The full variable domain, completed using reference TRBV19 and TRBJ1-2, is DGGITQSPKYLFRKEGQNVTLSCEQNLNHDAMYWYRQDPGQGLRLIYYSQIVNDFQKGDIAEGYSVSREKKESFPLTVTSAQKNPTAFYLCASSIDRDRGRMIYGYTFGSGTRLTVV.

This clone was seen a few times. The rearrangement joins TRBV11-3 to TRBJ1-2; 8 nucleotides match TRBD1. The CDR3 loop spans 15 amino acids. The V gene end was trimmed by 4 bases and the J gene end by 5 bases; junction bases not matched to a gene: 9. Germline assignment: CDR1 SGHNT and CDR2 YENEEA. CDR3 region: CASSSARTGQYGYTF. The CDR3 nucleotides are TGTGCCAGCAGCTCGGCTCGGACAGGGCAATATGGCTACACCTTC.

The chain employs TRBV5-1 and TRBJ2-5; tentative D call: TRBD1 (5 bases). The germline V gene encodes CDR1 SGHRS and CDR2 YFSETQ. V was cut by 2 bases and J by 2 bases, with 16 bases left in between. The CDR3 sequence is 16 residues long. CDR3 DNA: TGCGCCAGCAGCTTAATGGCGGCAGGGAAACAAGAGACCCAGTACTTC. Translated, it gives CASSLMAAGKQETQYF. Based on the CDR3 plus reference TRBV5-1 and TRBJ2-5, the full variable domain is KAGVTQTPRYLIKTRGQQVTLSCSPISGHRSVSWYQQTPGQGLQFLFEYFSETQRNKGNFPGRFSGRQFSNSRSEMNVSTLELGDSALYLCASSLMAAGKQETQYFGPGTRLLVL.